This TCR beta chain was identified in a study of blood T cells in healthy people across ages. A J-beta primer mix and a sample-barcoded 5' primer were used in a second PCR of roughly 6 to 11 cycles. In TCRdb, the 5' RACE reads were re-called with MiXCR into one record per CDR3 protein. The table lists 920,000 or so distinct CDR3 sequences, 45% of them singletons. There were at least 5 micrograms of total RNA extracted from every sample. CDR1 is SQVTM, CDR2 ANQGSEA, per germline. The CDR3 loop spans 16 amino acids. V shed 6 bases, J shed 0 bases, and the junction held 13 bases outside the gene matches.

This sequence joins TRBV29-1 and TRBJ2-7; 8 bases map to TRBD1. The sequence was collected from a woman aged 55-69 years in good health. Sequenced material: blood. The CDR3 reads CSVVHRDRLSSYEQYF. DNA for the CDR3: TGCAGCGTCGTTCACCGGGACAGGTTAAGCTCCTACGAGCAGTACTTC.